The present T cell receptor beta chain was sequenced within a study of preoperative IRX-2 immunotherapy in early breast cancer. Treatment indicated: preoperative locoregional IRX-2 cytokine immunotherapy. TCRdb's table, derived via immunoSEQ multiplex PCR, lists solely in-frame clones and lacks some. Of about 29,000 clones in the sample, around 87% were seen once. This clonotype originated in a human donor with breast cancer. Sampling was done from a patient treated with IRX-2 immunotherapy.

The CDR3, as DNA: TGTGCCAGCAGTTTTGGACTAGCGGGAGTTAAAAATGAGCAGTTCTTC. This translates into CASSFGLAGVKNEQFF. V is TRBV7-9 and J is TRBJ2-1, with 13 bases fitting TRBD2. Germline V lookup: CDR1 SEHNR, CDR2 FQNEAQ (reference sequence). J gave up 7 bases and V 6 bases, and 9 bases lay outside the gene matches. The CDR3 runs 16 residues.